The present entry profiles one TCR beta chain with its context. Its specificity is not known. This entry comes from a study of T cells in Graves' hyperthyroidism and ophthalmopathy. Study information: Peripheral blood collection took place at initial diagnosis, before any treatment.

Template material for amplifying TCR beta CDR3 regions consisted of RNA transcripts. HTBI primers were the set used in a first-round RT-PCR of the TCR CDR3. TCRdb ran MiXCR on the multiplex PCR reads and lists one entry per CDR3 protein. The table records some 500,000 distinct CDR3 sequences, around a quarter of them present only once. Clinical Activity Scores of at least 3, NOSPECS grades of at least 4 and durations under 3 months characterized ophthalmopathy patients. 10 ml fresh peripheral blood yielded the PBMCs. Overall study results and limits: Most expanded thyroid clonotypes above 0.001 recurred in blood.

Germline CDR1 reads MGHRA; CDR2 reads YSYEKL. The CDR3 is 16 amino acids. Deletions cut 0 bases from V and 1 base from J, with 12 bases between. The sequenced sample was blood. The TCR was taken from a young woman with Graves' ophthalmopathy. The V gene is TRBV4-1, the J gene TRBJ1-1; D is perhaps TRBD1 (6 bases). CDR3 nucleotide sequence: TGCGCCAGCAGCCAAGATTTGGGGGCTCGGAACACTGAAGCTTTCTTT. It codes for CASSQDLGARNTEAFF.